The present entry profiles one T cell receptor (beta chain) with its context. V was pared by 8 bases and J by 5 bases, with 11 bases of the junction left unmatched. The V gene's germline CDR1 is DFQATT and CDR2 SNEGSKA (reference sequence). The CDR3 spans 13 residues. This entry belongs to a study of blood T cells in healthy people across ages. Then a second PCR, running roughly 7 to 11 cycles, was carried out with a sample-barcoded 5' primer and a J-beta primer mix. MiXCR, run by TCRdb on the 5' RACE reads, gives a single entry per CDR3 protein. Of around 990,000 distinct CDR3 sequences in the sample, approximately 26% were seen once. Separately, the same data were catalogued under a study of T cells of mothers and their children.

The chain is built from TRBV20-1 and TRBJ1-1; 7 bases match TRBD1. This receptor was obtained from a girl aged 2-10 years in good health. Material for sequencing was blood. As DNA, the CDR3 is TGCAGTACCCGGGGGGCAGGGGGGACTGAAGCTTTCTTT. Residues: CSTRGAGGTEAFF.